A single sample gave rise to the 7 T cell receptor beta chains below, sequenced in a study of blood T cell repertoires in COVID-19. Method: immunoSEQ multiplex PCR; TCRdb's copy keeps in-frame clones and lacks some. The sample lists 170,000 or so clones; over 80% were seen once. The sequencing sample was made of peripheral blood. These receptors were collected from a woman aged 55-75 years with acute or convalescent COVID-19.

The chain combines TRBV6-4 with TRBJ2-3; no firm D call. In germline, CDR1 is MRHNA, CDR2 SNTAGT. The V end was cut by 6 bases, the J end by 3 bases, with 13 bases between. The CDR3 runs 14 residues. The CDR3 DNA reads TGTGCCAGCAGCCGCCAAGCAGGTACAGATACGCAGTATTTT. This encodes CASSRQAGTDTQYF.

The chain joins TRBV5-1 to TRBJ2-7, with D perhaps TRBD2 (6 bases). Trimming pared 0 bases from V and 4 bases from J, leaving 14 bases between. CDR1 is SGHRS, CDR2 YFSETQ, per germline. The CDR3 runs to 15 residues. CDR3 in amino acids: CASSLDGGSGYEQYF. CDR3 nucleotides: TGCGCCAGCAGCTTGGACGGGGGATCAGGTTACGAGCAGTACTTC. Supplemented by reference TRBV5-1 and TRBJ2-7, the full variable domain reads KAGVTQTPRYLIKTRGQQVTLSCSPISGHRSVSWYQQTPGQGLQFLFEYFSETQRNKGNFPGRFSGRQFSNSRSEMNVSTLELGDSALYLCASSLDGGSGYEQYFGPGTRLTVT.

Regarding this clone: At one end the junction does not follow the germline gene, possibly because of a read error. The chain has TRBV7-3 and TRBJ2-3; 8 bases line up with TRBD2. This CDR3 is 16 amino acids long. CDR1 SGHTA and CDR2 FQGTGA come from the germline V gene. CDR3 sequence (DNA): TGTGCCAGCAGCATAACTAGCGGAGGAACCCCAGATACGCAGTATTTT. Amino acid sequence: CASSITSGGTPDTQYF.

This chain links TRBV5-4 with TRBJ1-1, with 10 bases that match TRBD1. V dropped 2 bases and J dropped 1; count of bases not matched to a gene: 5. Germline lookup yields CDR1 SGHNT and CDR2 YYREEE (reference sequence). CDR3 length: 16 residues. The CDR3 protein is CASSFGQGGQNTEAFF. The CDR3 region has the DNA TGTGCCAGCAGCTTCGGACAGGGGGGACAGAACACTGAAGCTTTCTTT. The entire variable domain, with the rest obtained from reference TRBV5-4 and TRBJ1-1, is as follows: ETGVTQSPTHLIKTRGQQVTLRCSSQSGHNTVSWYQQALGQGPQFIFQYYREEENGRGNFPPRFSGLQFPNYSSELNVNALELDDSALYLCASSFGQGGQNTEAFFGQGTRLTVV.

As concerns this clone: The same CDR3 also results from other DNA sequences found in this sample. V usage is TRBV4-1 and J usage is TRBJ1-4, with no clear D. Germline V CDR1 and CDR2: MGHRA, YSYEKL. The CDR3 runs 14 residues. V was pared by 1 base and J by 4 bases, with 7 bases between. The CDR3 coding sequence is TGCGCCAGCAGCCAAGGTCAGATTAATGAAAAACTGTTTTTT. It codes for CASSQGQINEKLFF.

The J gene is TRBJ2-3, the V gene TRBV14; possible D gene TRBD2, 6 bases. Deletions cut 5 bases from V and 1 base from J, with 19 bases between. Germline CDR1 is SGHDN and CDR2 is FVKESK. This CDR3 contains 17 residues. DNA for the CDR3: TGTGCCAGCAGCGCCCCCCCTACTAGCATGGGCACAGATACGCAGTATTTT. Translating gives CASSAPPTSMGTDTQYF.

The chain has TRBV6-2 or TRBV6-3 and TRBJ2-5; 11 nucleotides match TRBD1. V dropped 1 base and J dropped 1; count of bases not matched to a gene: 5. Per the germline V gene, CDR1 is MNHEY and CDR2 is SVGEGT. The CDR3 is 17 residues long. CDR3 DNA sequence: TGTGCCAGCAGTTACTGGGGACAGGGGGGATTCCAAGAGACCCAGTACTTC. It encodes CASSYWGQGGFQETQYF.